The next 9 T cell receptor beta chains were all read from a single sample in a study of shared clonotypes between healthy human individuals. Sequencing used immunoSEQ multiplex PCR; TCRdb keeps in-frame clones, though not all of them. The sample records around 2.5 million clones, 93% being singletons. Material for sequencing was naive CD4+ T cells from PBMCs. The subset was: CD45RA+ positively selected. Receptors were obtained from a man aged 18 to 35 in good health. Some clones in this sample may be carry-over from other donors' samples.

V gene TRBV5-4 combines with J gene TRBJ2-7; no definite D call. Deletions cut 6 bases from V and 1 base from J, with 11 bases between. From germline, CDR1 is SGHNT and CDR2 YYREEE (reference sequence). The CDR3 is made up of 13 amino acids. The CDR3 region is CASTRLGSYEQYF. In DNA, the CDR3 is TGTGCCAGCACCCGCCTGGGTTCCTACGAGCAGTACTTC.

The chain links TRBV5-1 to TRBJ1-4; D perhaps matches TRBD1 (6 bases). The CDR3 loop spans 14 amino acids. The germline V gene encodes CDR1 SGHRS and CDR2 YFSETQ. V gave up 6 bases and J gave up 8 bases, with 17 bases separating them. For the CDR3, the DNA is TGCGCCAGCATGGAGGGTCGAGGGACAGAAAAACTGTTTTTT. Translated, it gives CASMEGRGTEKLFF.

The chain employs TRBV30 and TRBJ2-7; the D gene is possibly TRBD2 (5 bases). The J call could be wrong; TRBJ2-1 is a better fit for the DNA end. The CDR3 covers 16 residues. Germline V gene lookup returns CDR1 GTSNPN and CDR2 SVGIG (reference sequence). CDR3 protein: CAWSVSGGSSYNEQFF. CDR3 nucleotide sequence: TGTGCCTGGAGTGTTTCTGGTGGGAGCTCCTACAATGAGCAGTTCTTC.

This clone has just a few counts. The rearrangement links TRBV5-1 to TRBJ1-1; D unresolved. Trimming took 1 base from V and 2 from J, leaving 6 bases between them. The V gene's germline CDR1 is SGHRS and CDR2 YFSETQ. This CDR3 comprises 13 residues. In DNA form, the CDR3 reads TGCGCCAGCAGCTTGCAGTTTAACACTGAAGCTTTCTTT. It encodes CASSLQFNTEAFF.

The rearrangement uses TRBV18 and TRBJ1-1, with D possibly matching TRBD1 (6 bases). Germline values: CDR1 KGHSH, CDR2 LQKENI. The V end lost 1 base, the J end lost 6 bases, and 12 bases lay between the germline ends. CDR3 length: 14 amino acids. CDR3 loop: CASSPLVGAAEAFF. CDR3 DNA: TGTGCCAGCTCACCACTAGTGGGGGCGGCTGAAGCTTTCTTT.

The chain is built from TRBV18 and TRBJ1-2, with TRBD1 as a possible D gene (6 bases). Germline V gene sequence: CDR1 KGHSH, CDR2 LQKENI. Trimming left V 5 bases short and J 3 bases short, with 10 bases between. The CDR3 spans 13 residues. The CDR3 DNA is TGTGCCAGCTCAGGGGGGCGCGACTATGGCTACACCTTC. The encoded protein is CASSGGRDYGYTF.

The rearrangement joins TRBV28 to TRBJ2-7, with D perhaps TRBD1 or TRBD2 (6 bases each). Germline V gene data show CDR1 as MDHEN and CDR2 as SYDVKM. V was cut by 6 bases and J by 6 bases, with 15 bases left in between. The CDR3 contains 13 residues. CDR3 in amino acids: CASSDPGGAEQYF. CDR3 coding DNA: TGTGCCAGCAGCGACCCCGGGGGCGCCGAGCAGTACTTC. Full variable domain (missing parts from reference TRBV28 and TRBJ2-7): DVKVTQSSRYLVKRTGEKVFLECVQDMDHENMFWYRQDPGLGLRLIYFSYDVKMKEKGDIPEGYSVSREKKERFSLILESASTNQTSMYLCASSDPGGAEQYFGPGTRLTVT.

This chain connects TRBV21-1 to TRBJ2-5; the D call TRBD1 from the table was never checked on the DNA. TRBV21-1 is flagged as a pseudogene. CDR3 length: 16 residues. The CDR3 region has the DNA TGTGCCAGCAGCAAAGAAGAGACAGGGAATCAAGAGACCCAGTACTTC. It specifies CASSKEETGNQETQYF.

The chain employs TRBV27 and TRBJ2-1; unclear D gene. Germline V gene lookup returns CDR1 MNHEY and CDR2 SMNVEV (reference sequence). This CDR3 comprises 13 residues. Deletions cut 3 bases from V and 2 bases from J, with 5 bases between. The CDR3 nucleotides read TGTGCCAGCAGTTTGCCGACCTACAATGAGCAGTTCTTC. Protein product: CASSLPTYNEQFF.